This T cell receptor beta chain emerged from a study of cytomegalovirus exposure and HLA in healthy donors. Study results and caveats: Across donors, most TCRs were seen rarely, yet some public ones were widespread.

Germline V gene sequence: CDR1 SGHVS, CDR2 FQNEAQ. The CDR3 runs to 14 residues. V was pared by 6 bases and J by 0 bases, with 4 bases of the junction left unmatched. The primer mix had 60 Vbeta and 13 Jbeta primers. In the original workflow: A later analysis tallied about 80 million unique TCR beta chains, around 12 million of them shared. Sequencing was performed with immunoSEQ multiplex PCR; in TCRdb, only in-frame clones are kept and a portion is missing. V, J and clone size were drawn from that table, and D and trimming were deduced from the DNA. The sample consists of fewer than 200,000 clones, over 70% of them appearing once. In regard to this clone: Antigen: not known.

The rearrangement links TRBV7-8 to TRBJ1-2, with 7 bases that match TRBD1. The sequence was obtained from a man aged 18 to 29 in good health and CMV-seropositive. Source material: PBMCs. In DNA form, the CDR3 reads TGTGCCAGCAGTCAGGGGGGAGCTAACTATGGCTACACCTTC. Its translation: CASSQGGANYGYTF.